The 30 T cell receptor beta chains presented below share a single source sample, sequenced in a study of T-cell reconstitution after alpha-beta-depleted transplantation in children. As it was prepared, the TCRbeta library received unique molecular identifiers. TCRdb re-called the PCR reads with MiXCR, one entry per CDR3 protein. The repertoire holds about 870,000 distinct CDR3 sequences, with about 15% as singletons. Sample: PBMCs, mostly from graft donor cells, taken 360 days after TCRalphabeta/CD19-depleted stem cell transplant. All receptors come from a male patient between 10 and 17 years old who had a stem cell transplant for acute lymphoblastic leukemia, so the T cells may come from the graft donor.

The rearrangement joins TRBV29-1 to TRBJ2-7; 7 positions agree with TRBD1. This CDR3 is built from 14 residues. Germline V gene lookup returns CDR1 SQVTM and CDR2 ANQGSEA. The junction had 6 bases not matched to a gene; V was cut back by 4 bases and J by 0 bases. CDR3 DNA sequence: TGCAGCGTTGGGAAACAGGGGAGCTCCTACGAGCAGTACTTC. Protein: CSVGKQGSSYEQYF.

The chain carries TRBV7-8 and TRBJ2-3; D may correspond to TRBD1 or TRBD2 (6 bases each). Trimming took 5 bases from V and 9 from J, leaving 24 bases between them. This CDR3 region has 16 residues. CDR1 and CDR2 from the germline V gene are SGHVS and FQNEAQ. This CDR3 reads CASSAKWTAPRETQYF. Here the CDR3 DNA reads TGTGCCAGCAGCGCTAAGTGGACAGCCCCTCGGGAGACGCAGTATTTT.

There are a few counts of this clonotype. V and J are TRBV7-2 and TRBJ2-5, with TRBD2 identical over 9 bases. With 2 bases clipped from V and 5 bases from J, the junction kept 6 bases outside the gene matches. The germline CDR1 and CDR2 sequences are SGHTA and FQGNSA. CDR3 size: 15 residues. The CDR3 region is CASSLKVLAGETQYF. The CDR3 DNA reads as TGTGCCAGCAGCTTAAAAGTCCTAGCGGGGGAGACCCAGTACTTC.

This clonotype was detected ten times or more. The gene calls are TRBV4-1 and TRBJ1-5; D is perhaps TRBD1 (5 bases). V was cut by 4 bases and J by 7 bases, with 14 bases left in between. From germline, CDR1 is MGHRA and CDR2 YSYEKL. The CDR3 length is 14 residues. The CDR3, as DNA: TGCGCCAGCAGCCTCACGGGACTTGAGCAGCCCCAGCATTTT. It yields the protein CASSLTGLEQPQHF.

This clonotype was recorded many times. The rearrangement links TRBV21-1 to TRBJ2-1; the table assigns TRBD1, which was not confirmed against the DNA. TRBV21-1 is reported as a pseudogene. This CDR3 is 16 amino acids long. The CDR3, as DNA: TGTGCCAGCAGCCCCGTTAGGGACAGGGTCTACAATGAGCAGTTCTTC. As protein: CASSPVRDRVYNEQFF.

This clonotype was counted between two and nine times. The CDR3 nucleotides are TGCGCCAGCAGCGCCCGGGCCCATAAGGGCACCGGGGAGCTGTTTTTT. It yields the protein CASSARAHKGTGELFF. The chain carries TRBV5-1 and TRBJ2-2; D is undetermined. Germline V gene sequence: CDR1 SGHRS, CDR2 YFSETQ. CDR3 length equals 16 residues. V was clipped by 4 bases and J by 4 bases, with 17 bases between them. Full variable domain (outside the CDR3, taken from reference TRBV5-1 and TRBJ2-2): KAGVTQTPRYLIKTRGQQVTLSCSPISGHRSVSWYQQTPGQGLQFLFEYFSETQRNKGNFPGRFSGRQFSNSRSEMNVSTLELGDSALYLCASSARAHKGTGELFFGEGSRLTVL.

The chain employs TRBV6-1 and TRBJ2-1; D might be TRBD2 (6 bases). There are 16 residues in the CDR3. Germline assignment: CDR1 MNHNS and CDR2 SASEGT. The ends were cut back, 6 bases at V and 0 bases at J, with 15 bases in the middle. The CDR3 loop reads CASRGLGLNSYNEQFF. CDR3 DNA sequence: TGTGCCAGCAGAGGGCTTGGACTAAACTCCTACAATGAGCAGTTCTTC.

This clonotype was seen only a few times. The rearrangement uses TRBV10-2 and TRBJ2-1; D call uncertain. Per the germline V gene, CDR1 is WSHSY and CDR2 is SAAADI. Trimming removed 8 bases at V and 0 bases at J, with 11 bases between. The CDR3 runs 14 residues. Here the CDR3 reads CASQLPSSYNEQFF. The CDR3 DNA is TGCGCCAGCCAACTACCTAGCTCCTACAATGAGCAGTTCTTC.

This clonotype was counted ten times or more. The chain recombines TRBV20-1 with TRBJ2-7, with D possibly matching TRBD2 (6 bases). Germline CDR1 is DFQATT and CDR2 is SNEGSKA (reference sequence). V lost 5 bases to trimming and J lost 4 bases, with 18 bases between them. This CDR3 spans 14 amino acids. The CDR3 region has the DNA TGCAGTGCTCGCCGGGACTCTTCCTCTTACGAGCAGTACTTC. Its translation is CSARRDSSSYEQYF.

The chain is built from TRBV10-3 and TRBJ2-5, with a possible D match to TRBD1 (6 bases). The CDR3 sequence is 13 residues long. Germline values: CDR1 ENHRY, CDR2 SYGVKD. V lost 10 bases and J 5 bases, leaving 17 bases between the germline ends. CDR3 in amino acids: CATKPPRGETQYF. CDR3 coding DNA: TGTGCCACGAAACCCCCGAGGGGGGAGACCCAGTACTTC.

The J gene is TRBJ2-7, the V gene TRBV7-3; a weak D match, TRBD2 (7 bases). This CDR3 is built from 13 residues. CDR1 is SGHTA and CDR2 is FQGTGA in the germline V gene. Trimming cost V 5 bases and J 6 bases, with 14 bases left between them. The CDR3 nucleotides are TGTGCCAGCAGCACGGGGGGCGGTCGCGAGCAGTACTTC. Amino acids: CASSTGGGREQYF.

V gene TRBV29-1 combines with J gene TRBJ2-1; D gene unclear. The germline gives CDR1 SQVTM, CDR2 ANQGSEA. The CDR3 consists of 16 residues. The V end lost 1 base, the J end lost 4 bases, and 17 bases lay between the germline ends. The CDR3, as DNA: TGCAGCGTTGAAGTCGCAGGTATAACGGAGTACAATGAGCAGTTCTTC. Encoded protein: CSVEVAGITEYNEQFF.

This clonotype has ten or more counts. This chain joins TRBV10-3 and TRBJ2-7; TRBD2 agrees at 8 bases. Trimming cost V 5 bases and J 4 bases; bases outside gene matches: 10. The CDR3 is made up of 15 amino acids. Germline V gene data show CDR1 as ENHRY and CDR2 as SYGVKD. CDR3 sequence reads: CAISPRSGSTYEQYF. The CDR3 DNA sequence: TGTGCCATCAGTCCAAGGAGCGGGAGCACTTACGAGCAGTACTTC.

This clonotype has more than one count but fewer than ten. The gene calls are TRBV3-1 and TRBJ2-3; 9 bases are shared with TRBD2. V dropped 4 bases and J dropped 6; count of bases not matched to a gene: 14. From germline, CDR1 is LGHDT and CDR2 YNNKEL (reference sequence). The CDR3 runs to 17 residues. The CDR3 coding sequence is TGTGCCAGCAGCCCCCCCTACCTAGCGGGGAACCGGGATACGCAGTATTTT. This codes for CASSPPYLAGNRDTQYF.

This clonotype has only a few counts. The V gene is TRBV7-2, the J gene TRBJ1-6; 7 bases line up with TRBD1. The CDR3 is 14 residues long. Per the germline V gene, CDR1 is SGHTA and CDR2 is FQGNSA. V shed 2 bases, J shed 10 bases, and the junction held 5 bases outside the gene matches. The CDR3 sequence: CASSLIQGQSPLHF. In DNA, the CDR3 is TGTGCCAGCAGCTTAATACAGGGACAGTCACCCCTCCACTTT. The full variable domain, its missing parts supplied by reference TRBV7-2 and TRBJ1-6, is GAGVSQSPSNKVTEKGKDVELRCDPISGHTALYWYRQSLGQGLEFLIYFQGNSAPDKSGLPSDRFSAERTGGSVSTLTIQRTQQEDSAVYLCASSLIQGQSPLHFGNGTRLTVT.

Here the CDR3 reads CASSTTWAEGKYF. The CDR3 DNA sequence: TGCGCCAGCAGCACGACCTGGGCGGAGGGAAAGTACTTC. This chain uses TRBV5-1 with TRBJ2-7; the D gene is possibly TRBD2 (6 bases). CDR3 length: 13 residues. Germline V gene lookup returns CDR1 SGHRS and CDR2 YFSETQ. The V end was cut by 4 bases, the J end by 11 bases, with 19 bases between.

The gene calls are TRBV24-1 and TRBJ1-1; D uncertain. Germline assignment: CDR1 KGHDR and CDR2 SFDVKD. The CDR3 runs to 13 residues. Trimming removed 5 bases from V and 4 bases from J, with 10 bases in between. Here the CDR3 reads CATSVRRITEAFF. As DNA, the CDR3 is TGTGCCACCAGTGTAAGGAGGATCACTGAAGCTTTCTTT.

This chain links TRBV2 with TRBJ2-5; possible D gene TRBD2, 6 bases. CDR3 length: 15 amino acids. Germline loops: CDR1 SNHLY, CDR2 FYNNEI. The germline V and J ends were trimmed by 10 bases and 5 bases, with 23 bases remaining between them. The DNA for the CDR3 is TGTGCCACCCTTTCACCCCCTAGCGCGGGGGAGACCCAGTACTTC. This codes for CATLSPPSAGETQYF.

Only a few counts were recorded for this clonotype. This chain joins TRBV6-2 or TRBV6-3 and TRBJ1-1; 8 bases line up with TRBD1. J lost 5 bases, V lost 6 bases, and 8 bases had no gene match. Germline V gene data show CDR1 as MNHEY and CDR2 as SVGEGT. This CDR3 has 14 amino acids. CDR3 sequence (DNA): TGTGCCAGCAGCTACAGGGGGGGTTGGACTGAAGCTTTCTTT. Protein: CASSYRGGWTEAFF.

This chain connects TRBV15 to TRBJ2-2, with D possibly matching TRBD2 (7 bases). CDR1 is LNHNV, CDR2 YYDKDF, per germline (reference sequence). The CDR3 runs to 16 residues. Deletions cut 5 bases from V and 4 bases from J, with 17 bases between. The CDR3 nucleotides are TGTGCCACCAGCGGGTTAGAGGGAGGGGGCACCGGGGAGCTGTTTTTT. It specifies CATSGLEGGGTGELFF.

The chain uses TRBV18 and TRBJ2-7; D uncertain. CDR1 is KGHSH, CDR2 LQKENI, per germline. Trimming removed 3 bases at V and 6 bases at J, with 9 bases between. This CDR3 spans 12 amino acids. The CDR3 nucleotides read TGTGCCAGCTCACCGACTGCGCGCGAGCAGTACTTC. It yields the protein CASSPTAREQYF.

J is TRBJ2-2 and V is TRBV4-2; 9 bases are a match to TRBD2. The V gene's germline CDR1 is LGHNA and CDR2 YNFKEQ. The CDR3 covers 15 residues. V trimming: 5 bases; J trimming: 3 bases; junction bases outside the gene matches: 4. The DNA for the CDR3 is TGTGCCAGCAGCTTCGCGGGAGGGTACACCGGGGAGCTGTTTTTT. Translated, it gives CASSFAGGYTGELFF.

This clonotype was recorded a few times. The chain joins TRBV5-1 to TRBJ2-1; the D call may be TRBD1 or TRBD2 (5 bases each). Trimming shortened V by 2 bases and J by 5 bases, and 11 bases separated the two germline ends. Germline CDR1 reads SGHRS; CDR2 reads YFSETQ. The CDR3 loop spans 14 amino acids. CDR3 nucleotides: TGCGCCAGCAGCTTCGGGACGGCTGACAATGAGCAGTTCTTC. Translation gives CASSFGTADNEQFF.

This rearrangement joins TRBV10-3 to TRBJ1-1; D unresolved. Germline V lookup: CDR1 ENHRY, CDR2 SYGVKD. The V end lost 4 bases, the J end lost 4 bases, and 10 bases lay between the germline ends. The CDR3 loop spans 13 amino acids. The CDR3, as DNA: TGTGCCATCAGTGTAGGGCTCATCACTGAAGCTTTCTTT. The encoded protein is CAISVGLITEAFF.

This rearrangement joins TRBV5-5 to TRBJ2-5; D call uncertain. The CDR3 sequence is 14 residues long. Germline assignment: CDR1 SGHKS and CDR2 YYEKEE (reference sequence). Trimming took 0 bases from V and 3 from J, leaving 9 bases between them. CDR3 nucleotide sequence: TGTGCCAGCAGCTTGGGGCAAAACGAAGAGACCCAGTACTTC. Translation gives CASSLGQNEETQYF.

This clonotype was counted ten times or more. The chain recombines TRBV7-9 with TRBJ1-1; D is perhaps TRBD1 (5 bases). The CDR3 covers 12 residues. V dropped 5 bases and J dropped 7 bases, with 11 bases sitting between them. Looked up from germline, CDR1 is SEHNR and CDR2 is FQNEAQ (reference sequence). The DNA of the CDR3 is TGTGCCAGCAGCCCGCTGGGGGGTGAAGCTTTCTTT. Its protein product is CASSPLGGEAFF.

The V call is TRBV15, the J call TRBJ1-1; no definite D call. This CDR3 has 15 amino acids. Germline CDR1 LNHNV, CDR2 YYDKDF (reference sequence). Trimming pared 5 bases from V and 0 bases from J, leaving 13 bases between. CDR3: CATSARRDMNTEAFF. As DNA, the CDR3 is TGTGCCACCAGCGCACGGAGAGACATGAACACTGAAGCTTTCTTT.

This clonotype has ten or more counts. DNA for the CDR3: TGCAGCGTTCGGTTGGAGGGGCAGTTCTTC. Its translation: CSVRLEGQFF. The chain is built from TRBV29-1 and TRBJ2-1; D might be TRBD2 (6 bases). Germline loops: CDR1 SQVTM, CDR2 ANQGSEA. The CDR3 covers 10 residues. V was clipped by 5 bases and J by 12 bases, with 11 bases between them.

This clonotype was found a few times. The gene calls are TRBV4-1 and TRBJ2-7; TRBD1 might be the D (6 bases). Germline CDR1 and CDR2: MGHRA and YSYEKL. The CDR3 loop spans 20 amino acids. V was clipped by 2 bases and J by 4 bases, with 30 bases between them. The CDR3 here is CASSQYQGSKDELFLYEQYF. The DNA for the CDR3 is TGCGCCAGCAGCCAATACCAGGGGAGTAAGGACGAACTTTTTTTGTACGAGCAGTACTTC.

The CDR3 DNA is TGCGCCAGCAGCCAAGAGGGGGGGCCCCATAATTCACCCCTCCACTTT. Residues: CASSQEGGPHNSPLHF. The chain combines TRBV4-1 with TRBJ1-6; maybe TRBD1 (6 bases). In germline, CDR1 is MGHRA, CDR2 YSYEKL. The CDR3 covers 16 residues. V was cut by 0 bases and J by 5 bases, with 11 bases left in between.